Described below is a single TCR beta chain sequence and its context. Patients at the Seattle site were enrolled during active infection and followed longitudinally. Germline V gene data show CDR1 as SGHTA and CDR2 as FQGNSA. This CDR3 has 14 amino acids. Trimming cost V 0 bases and J 0 bases, with 5 bases left between them. Clones were read by immunoSEQ multiplex PCR, and TCRdb kept only the in-frame ones, dropping some. The sample includes about 170,000 clones, 70% to 90% of them seen just once. This sample is drawn from a study of blood T cell repertoires in COVID-19. Whole-study context: COVID-19 samples, acute and convalescent, were from the United States, Italy and Spain. The analysed material was cDNA or gDNA that came from T cells, B-cell-depleted T cells, or PBMCs.

The sample was peripheral blood. The V call is TRBV7-2, the J call TRBJ1-1; no definite D call. The TCR sequence derives from an elderly woman with COVID-19, enrolled during active disease. The CDR3 nucleotides are TGTGCCAGCAGCTTAGCGAGGGTGAACACTGAAGCTTTCTTT. This codes for CASSLARVNTEAFF. Combining the CDR3 with reference TRBV7-2 and TRBJ1-1 gives the whole variable domain GAGVSQSPSNKVTEKGKDVELRCDPISGHTALYWYRQSLGQGLEFLIYFQGNSAPDKSGLPSDRFSAERTGGSVSTLTIQRTQQEDSAVYLCASSLARVNTEAFFGQGTRLTVV.